Listed here are 30 T cell receptor beta chains from one sample, sequenced in a study of blood T cell repertoires in COVID-19. Assay used: immunoSEQ multiplex PCR; TCRdb lists only in-frame clones, some missing. Altogether 150,000 to 200,000 clones are present, approximately 83% being singletons, with the ten largest covering around 9.9%. Sequenced: peripheral blood. These receptors were obtained from a human donor with active or convalescent COVID-19. The donor label of this sample is uncertain.

The chain joins TRBV27 to TRBJ2-2, with 10 bases that match TRBD1. V was pared by 8 bases and J by 2 bases, with 2 bases of the junction left unmatched. The CDR3 is made up of 14 amino acids. Looked up from germline, CDR1 is MNHEY and CDR2 is SMNVEV (reference sequence). The CDR3 sequence is CASGQGVNTGELFF. The CDR3 DNA sequence: TGTGCCAGCGGACAGGGGGTCAACACCGGGGAGCTGTTTTTT.

This chain connects TRBV7-2 to TRBJ2-3; TRBD2 matches 12 bases. Per the germline V gene, CDR1 is SGHTA and CDR2 is FQGNSA. CDR3 length: 16 amino acids. V gave up 3 bases and J gave up 2 bases; unmatched junction bases: 3. The CDR3 protein is CASSFRLAGATDTQYF. CDR3 DNA sequence: TGTGCCAGCAGCTTCCGACTAGCGGGAGCCACAGATACGCAGTATTTT.

For this clone: A read error may produce the germline difference seen at one junction end. The V and J genes are TRBV5-4 and TRBJ2-2; D gene ambiguous. CDR1 and CDR2 from the germline V gene are SGHNT and YYREEE (reference sequence). The CDR3 totals 16 residues. For the CDR3, the DNA is TGTACCAGCAGCTTTCAACTTCTGAGGAACACCGGGGAGCTGTTTTTT. Amino acid sequence: CTSSFQLLRNTGELFF.

This clone was detected only once. V usage is TRBV28 and J usage is TRBJ1-1; D gene ambiguous. The germline CDR1 and CDR2 sequences are MDHEN and SYDVKM. The CDR3 runs 11 residues. Trimming pared 3 bases from V and 5 bases from J, leaving 4 bases between. The CDR3 bases are TGTGCCAGCAGTTTGCGGACTGAAGCTTTCTTT. Encoded protein: CASSLRTEAFF.

This clone was seen a few times. The chain joins TRBV29-1 to TRBJ2-5; 9 bases are shared with TRBD2. CDR3 length: 15 amino acids. Unmatched junction bases numbered 14, after V lost 7 bases and J lost 5 bases. CDR1 and CDR2 from the germline V gene are SQVTM and ANQGSEA. The CDR3 bases are TGCAGCGGCGTACAGGGACTAGCCAGCTGGGAGACCCAGTACTTC. Protein product: CSGVQGLASWETQYF.

This clone was observed a handful of times. This chain connects TRBV9 to TRBJ1-2; D is ambiguous. Germline assignment: CDR1 SGDLS and CDR2 YYNGEE. Trimming left V 3 bases short and J 7 bases short, with 7 bases between. The CDR3 length is 11 residues. Written as DNA, the CDR3 is TGTGCCAGCAGCGCCGGGTCTGGCTACACCTTC. This gives the protein CASSAGSGYTF.

The chain links TRBV28 to TRBJ1-6, with D perhaps matching TRBD1 (6 bases). This CDR3 has 15 residues. Trimming stripped 6 bases from V and 9 bases from J, with 18 bases between. Germline V gives CDR1 MDHEN, CDR2 SYDVKM. The CDR3 here is CASSSTQGIFSPLHF. DNA for the CDR3: TGTGCCAGCAGCTCTACGCAGGGGATTTTTTCACCCCTCCACTTT.

This clone turned up a few times. The chain has TRBV3-1 (or the pseudogene TRBV3-2) and TRBJ2-3; 7 bases align to TRBD1. CDR1 LGHDT and CDR2 YNNKEL come from the germline V gene (reference sequence). The junction had 4 bases not matched to a gene; V was cut back by 5 bases and J by 2 bases. The CDR3 runs to 14 residues. CDR3 residues: CASSVGTVTDTQYF. The CDR3 DNA sequence: TGTGCCAGCAGCGTTGGGACAGTCACAGATACGCAGTATTTT.

The chain is built from TRBV9 and TRBJ2-5, with D perhaps matching TRBD1 (6 bases). This CDR3 is built from 17 residues. Germline V gene data show CDR1 as SGDLS and CDR2 as YYNGEE. The germline V and J ends were trimmed by 0 bases and 5 bases, with 20 bases remaining between them. Here the CDR3 reads CASSVAPSGRGGETQYF. The CDR3 DNA is TGTGCCAGCAGCGTAGCCCCCTCGGGCAGGGGCGGGGAGACCCAGTACTTC.

The CDR3 DNA sequence: TGCGCCAGCAGCCAAGATAGCGGCACGCAGTATTTT. It specifies CASSQDSGTQYF. The V and J genes are TRBV4-3 and TRBJ2-3; possibly TRBD2 for D (6 bases). Germline CDR1 is LGHNA and CDR2 is YSLEER. This CDR3 contains 12 residues. The V gene lost 0 bases and the J gene lost 9 bases, with 7 bases spanning the gap.

The gene calls are TRBV5-1 and TRBJ2-2; no firm D call. V lost 3 bases and J lost 1, with 22 bases in between. Germline V gene data show CDR1 as SGHRS and CDR2 as YFSETQ. There are 19 residues in the CDR3. The CDR3 loop reads CASSSLSRSGGLNTGELFF. CDR3 nucleotides: TGCGCCAGCAGCTCCTTGTCACGCTCTGGCGGCCTGAACACCGGGGAGCTGTTTTTT.

This sequence joins TRBV30 and TRBJ2-4; 7 bases map to TRBD1. Germline V gene sequence: CDR1 GTSNPN, CDR2 SVGIG (reference sequence). The CDR3 is made up of 21 amino acids. V shed 2 bases and J 2 bases; nucleotides not matched to a gene: 24. This CDR3 is CAWSTSLGQTWSLLTKNIQYF. In DNA, the CDR3 is TGTGCCTGGAGTACTTCGCTGGGACAGACGTGGTCTCTTCTAACCAAAAACATTCAGTACTTC.

The rearrangement joins TRBV19 to TRBJ1-1, with 9 bases identical to TRBD1. The CDR3 covers 13 residues. Germline CDR1 reads LNHDA; CDR2 reads SQIVND (reference sequence). J gave up 11 bases and V 4 bases, and 8 bases lay outside the gene matches. The CDR3 is CASSTTGTGNAFF. Written as DNA, the CDR3 is TGTGCCAGTAGTACCACCGGGACAGGGAATGCTTTCTTT.

This chain uses TRBV28 with TRBJ1-6, with a possible D match to TRBD1 (6 bases). The V gene's germline CDR1 is MDHEN and CDR2 SYDVKM. Trimming took 6 bases from V and 5 from J, leaving 11 bases between them. The CDR3 totals 14 residues. In DNA form, the CDR3 reads TGTGCCAGCAGCAGACAGGTGAATAATTCACCCCTCCACTTT. It encodes CASSRQVNNSPLHF.

The chain combines TRBV5-6 with TRBJ1-2; weak D call: TRBD1 (6 bases). Germline-derived CDR1 and CDR2 are SGHDT and YYEEEE. V was cut by 3 bases and J by 3 bases, with 12 bases left in between. The CDR3 length is 14 residues. The CDR3 loop is CASSSATGYYGYTF. CDR3 bases: TGTGCCAGCAGCTCCGCGACAGGATACTATGGCTACACCTTC. The complete variable domain, with remaining parts taken from reference TRBV5-6 and TRBJ1-2, reads DAGVTQSPTHLIKTRGQQVTLRCSPKSGHDTVSWYQQALGQGPQFIFQYYEEEERQRGNFPDRFSGHQFPNYSSELNVNALLLGDSALYLCASSSATGYYGYTFGSGTRLTVV.

This rearrangement joins TRBV12-5 to TRBJ2-1; D possibly corresponds to TRBD1 (6 bases). The CDR3 runs to 11 residues. The germline V gene has CDR1 LGHNT and CDR2 FRNRAP. Trimming pared 6 bases from V and 11 bases from J, leaving 11 bases between. The CDR3 bases are TGTGCTAGTGGCCCCGACAGGCAGCAGTTCTTC. Its translation is CASGPDRQQFF.

The gene calls are TRBV2 and TRBJ2-1; 7 positions match TRBD1. Germline assignment: CDR1 SNHLY and CDR2 FYNNEI. V lost 7 bases, J lost 4 bases, and 4 bases stayed unmatched. The CDR3 has 13 residues. CDR3 region: CASNRDRYNEQFF. CDR3 DNA: TGTGCCAGCAACCGGGACAGATACAATGAGCAGTTCTTC.

V gene TRBV5-4 combines with J gene TRBJ2-2, with 7 bases aligning to TRBD2. The CDR3 runs 16 residues. J lost 4 bases, V lost 4 bases, and 10 bases had no gene match. The germline V gene encodes CDR1 SGHNT and CDR2 YYREEE (reference sequence). The CDR3 DNA follows: TGTGCCAGCAGCCTCCCCCATCCGGGGGGCACCGGGGAGCTGTTTTTT. This gives the protein CASSLPHPGGTGELFF.

This chain uses TRBV6-6 with TRBJ2-2, with D perhaps matching TRBD1 (6 bases). From germline, CDR1 is MNHNY and CDR2 SVGAGI (reference sequence). The CDR3 consists of 15 residues. V lost 5 bases and J lost 5, with 15 bases in between. In nucleotides, the CDR3 is TGTGCCAGCAGTAACCGGGCGCAGGGGACCGGGGAGCTGTTTTTT. Its translation: CASSNRAQGTGELFF.

The chain uses TRBV2 and TRBJ1-2, with D uncertain. Germline CDR1 and CDR2: SNHLY and FYNNEI. This CDR3 is built from 11 residues. The germline V and J ends were trimmed by 7 bases and 4 bases, with 7 bases remaining between them. This CDR3 is CASTNSYGYTF. CDR3 in DNA: TGTGCCAGCACCAACAGCTATGGCTACACCTTC.

The chain uses TRBV6-5 and TRBJ2-1; the match to TRBD2 covers 7 bases. The CDR3 has 15 amino acids. The V gene end was trimmed by 3 bases and the J gene end by 0 bases; junction bases not matched to a gene: 2. The V gene's germline CDR1 is MNHEY and CDR2 SVGAGI. CDR3 in DNA: TGTGCCAGCAGTTATGGGGGGGGCTCCTACAATGAGCAGTTCTTC. Encoded protein: CASSYGGGSYNEQFF.

V gene TRBV24-1 combines with J gene TRBJ2-2, with no clear D. CDR3 length: 14 residues. Germline V gene lookup returns CDR1 KGHDR and CDR2 SFDVKD. V dropped 5 bases and J dropped 6 bases, with 12 bases sitting between them. CDR3 loop: CATSGALNPGELFF. Here the CDR3 DNA reads TGTGCCACCAGTGGGGCGTTAAACCCCGGGGAGCTGTTTTTT.

This sequence joins TRBV11-3 and TRBJ2-7; TRBD1 aligns across 9 bases. The germline V gene encodes CDR1 SGHNT and CDR2 YENEEA. The CDR3 spans 16 residues. With V trimmed by 5 bases and J by 0 bases, 8 bases remained unmatched. This chain's CDR3 is CASSRSGQGNSYEQYF. DNA of the CDR3: TGTGCCAGCAGCCGATCGGGACAGGGAAACTCCTACGAGCAGTACTTC.

This sequence joins TRBV14 and TRBJ2-5; D call uncertain. This CDR3 has 13 residues. Germline V gene sequence: CDR1 SGHDN, CDR2 FVKESK. V lost 0 bases and J lost 5, with 7 bases in between. CDR3 protein: CASSQERWETQYF. Written as DNA, the CDR3 is TGTGCCAGCAGCCAAGAGCGGTGGGAGACCCAGTACTTC.

V is TRBV6-5 and J is TRBJ2-7, with 7 bases identical to TRBD1. CDR1 is MNHEY, CDR2 SVGAGI, per germline. V lost 6 bases and J lost 1; bases outside the gene matches: 6. The length of the CDR3 is 14 residues. CDR3: CASRDRPFSYEQYF. CDR3 nucleotides: TGTGCCAGCAGGGACAGGCCTTTTTCCTACGAGCAGTACTTC.

The chain employs TRBV10-3 and TRBJ2-1; D tentatively fits TRBD1 or TRBD2 (9 bases each). Trimming took 4 bases from V and 5 from J, leaving 27 bases between them. Germline assignment: CDR1 ENHRY and CDR2 SYGVKD. The CDR3 covers 19 residues. The CDR3 loop is CAISGSGQGISGSHNEQFF. The CDR3 nucleotides are TGTGCCATCAGTGGGTCTGGACAGGGGATTAGCGGGAGTCACAATGAGCAGTTCTTC.

The chain couples TRBV6-1 to TRBJ1-4; D not certain. Germline V gene data show CDR1 as MNHNS and CDR2 as SASEGT. The CDR3 has 11 residues. V gave up 2 bases and J gave up 13 bases, with 8 bases separating them. The CDR3, as DNA: TGTGCCAGCAGTGAATGGAGAGGACTGTTTTTT. It codes for CASSEWRGLFF.

The gene calls are TRBV18 and TRBJ2-2; D is ambiguous. V gave up 1 base and J gave up 4 bases, with 7 bases separating them. Germline assignment: CDR1 KGHSH and CDR2 LQKENI. This CDR3 region has 14 residues. CDR3 sequence (DNA): TGTGCCAGCTCACCACTATCCAGCACCGGGGAGCTGTTTTTT. Translating it yields CASSPLSSTGELFF. Complete variable domain (other parts from reference TRBV18 and TRBJ2-2): NAGVMQNPRHLVRRRGQEARLRCSPMKGHSHVYWYRQLPEEGLKFMVYLQKENIIDESGMPKERFSAEFPKEGPSILRIQQVVRGDSAAYFCASSPLSSTGELFFGEGSRLTVL.

The V and J genes are TRBV19 and TRBJ2-2, with TRBD2 identical over 13 bases. The CDR3 has 20 amino acids. Per germline, CDR1 LNHDA and CDR2 SQIVND (reference sequence). V trimming: 10 bases; J trimming: 5 bases; junction bases outside the gene matches: 22. The CDR3 here is CAKRDSKGLLAGGPTGELFF. The CDR3 nucleotides read TGTGCCAAACGGGACAGCAAAGGCCTACTAGCGGGGGGGCCAACCGGGGAGCTGTTTTTT.

The rearrangement links TRBV24-1 to TRBJ2-5, with TRBD2 matching 14 bases. CDR1 and CDR2 (germline): KGHDR, SFDVKD. CDR3 length: 18 amino acids. The V segment lost 4 bases and the J segment 3 bases; nucleotides outside the gene matches: 9. The CDR3 DNA sequence: TGTGCCACCAGTGACCCGGGACTAGCGGGAGAAGTCGAAGAGACCCAGTACTTC. It specifies CATSDPGLAGEVEETQYF.